This T cell receptor (beta chain) comes out of a study of blood T cell repertoires in COVID-19. Across the study: Sites across the United States, Italy and Spain contributed samples from acute and convalescent COVID-19.

Germline V gives CDR1 SGHNT, CDR2 YENEEA. J was trimmed by 4 bases and V by 8 bases; bases with no gene match: 14. The length of the CDR3 is 16 residues. Sequencing was performed with immunoSEQ multiplex PCR; in TCRdb, only in-frame clones are kept and a portion is missing. This sample has around 250,000 clones; around 90% occur once, and the top ten carry roughly 0.96%. The rearrangement joins TRBV11-3 to TRBJ2-7; 10 bases agree with TRBD1. The sample consisted of peripheral blood. This sequence originates from a woman aged 40-49 years who had recovered from COVID-19. The CDR3 sequence is CASGAWDRGPDYEQYF. CDR3 coding DNA: TGTGCCAGCGGGGCATGGGACAGGGGTCCGGATTACGAGCAGTACTTC.